This record covers a single T cell receptor (beta chain). The antigen remains unidentified. The germline gene is not matched at one end of the junction; a read error may be the cause. The data are from a study of human T cells and chemical hapten exposure. Regarding the study as a whole: Compared to controls, expanded TCRs made significantly more large clusters of similar CDR3s. Each of the donors had alopecia, so their immune responses may not resemble those of healthy people.

For the library, individual cDNA molecules each received unique molecular identifiers. One entry per CDR3 protein, called by TCRdb with MiXCR from the RACE reads. The table records 210,000 or so distinct CDR3 sequences, under 25% of them present only once. Germline loops: CDR1 MNHEY, CDR2 SMNVEV (reference sequence). CDR3 length equals 14 residues. Time point defined: patch test 3, about 24 weeks after DPC sensitization. Regarding treatment: therapeutic diphenylcyclopropenone sensitization with weekly scalp DPC. Samples of blood were obtained prior to the application of each patch test. The receptor was derived from a woman in her thirties or forties with alopecia areata. Some clones in this sample may be carry-over from other donors' samples. This sample comprised whole blood, obtained in connection with sensitization to the hapten diphenylcyclopropenone (DPC). This chain joins TRBV27 and TRBJ1-2; D perhaps matches TRBD1 (6 bases). CDR3 loop: CASSSRGAGHGYNF. Written as DNA, the CDR3 is TGTGCCAGCAGTTCACGGGGGGCGGGGCATGGCTACAACTTC.